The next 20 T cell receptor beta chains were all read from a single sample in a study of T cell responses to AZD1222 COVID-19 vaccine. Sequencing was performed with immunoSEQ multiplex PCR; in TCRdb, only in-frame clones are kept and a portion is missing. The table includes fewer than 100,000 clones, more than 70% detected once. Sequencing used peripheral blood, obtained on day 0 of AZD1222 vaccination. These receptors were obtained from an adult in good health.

CDR3 in DNA: TGTGCCAGCAGAGAGGACAGGGGAGGTGAAAAACTGTTTTTT. The encoded protein is CASREDRGGEKLFF. V gene TRBV6-5 combines with J gene TRBJ1-4, with 9 bases fitting TRBD1. V shed 6 bases and J 7 bases; nucleotides not matched to a gene: 6. This CDR3 has 14 residues. CDR1 and CDR2 (germline): MNHEY, SVGAGI.

CDR3 in amino acids: CASSPGTGGWSETQYF. The CDR3, as DNA: TGTGCCAGCTCACCAGGGACAGGGGGCTGGAGTGAGACCCAGTACTTC. The V call is TRBV18, the J call TRBJ2-5; 12 bases are shared with TRBD1. Losses at the gene ends were 2 bases for V and 5 bases for J; bases not matched to a gene: 6. Looked up from germline, CDR1 is KGHSH and CDR2 is LQKENI. The CDR3 extends over 16 amino acids.

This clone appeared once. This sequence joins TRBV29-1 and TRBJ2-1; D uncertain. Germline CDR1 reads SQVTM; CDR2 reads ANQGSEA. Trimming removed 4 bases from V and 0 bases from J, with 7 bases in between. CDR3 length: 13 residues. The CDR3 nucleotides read TGCAGCGTTGGACATGCCTCCTACAATGAGCAGTTCTTC. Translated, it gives CSVGHASYNEQFF.

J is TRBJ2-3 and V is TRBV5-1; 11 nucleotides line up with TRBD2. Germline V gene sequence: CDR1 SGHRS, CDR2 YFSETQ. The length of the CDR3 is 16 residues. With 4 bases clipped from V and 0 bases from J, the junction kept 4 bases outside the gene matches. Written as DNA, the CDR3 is TGCGCCAGCAGCCCGGGACTAGCGGCTAGCACAGATACGCAGTATTTT. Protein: CASSPGLAASTDTQYF.

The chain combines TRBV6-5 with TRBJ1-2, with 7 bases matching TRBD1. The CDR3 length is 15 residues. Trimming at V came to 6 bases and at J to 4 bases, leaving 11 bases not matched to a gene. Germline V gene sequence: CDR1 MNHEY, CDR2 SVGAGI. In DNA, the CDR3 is TGTGCCAGCAGAGCCGACAGGGATAACCTCTATGGCTACACCTTC. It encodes CASRADRDNLYGYTF.

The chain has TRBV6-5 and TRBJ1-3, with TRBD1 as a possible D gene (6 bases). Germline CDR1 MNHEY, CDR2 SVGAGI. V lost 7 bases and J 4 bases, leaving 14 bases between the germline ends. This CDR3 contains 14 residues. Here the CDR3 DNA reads TGTGCCAGCATGCGGGGGGCTAACGGAAACACCATATATTTT. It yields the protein CASMRGANGNTIYF.

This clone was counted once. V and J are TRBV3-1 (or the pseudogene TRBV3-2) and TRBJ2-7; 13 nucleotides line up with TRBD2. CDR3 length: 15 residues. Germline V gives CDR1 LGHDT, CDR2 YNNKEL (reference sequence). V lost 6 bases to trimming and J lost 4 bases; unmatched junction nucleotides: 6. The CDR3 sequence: CASSLLLAGGYEQYF. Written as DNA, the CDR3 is TGTGCCAGCAGTCTGTTACTAGCGGGGGGGTACGAGCAGTACTTC.

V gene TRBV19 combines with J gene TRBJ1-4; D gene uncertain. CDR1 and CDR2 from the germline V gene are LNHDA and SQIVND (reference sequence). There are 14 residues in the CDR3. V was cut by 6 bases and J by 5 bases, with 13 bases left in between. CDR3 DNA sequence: TGTGCCAGTAGCCGACGCGGGAGGAATGAAAAACTGTTTTTT. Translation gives CASSRRGRNEKLFF. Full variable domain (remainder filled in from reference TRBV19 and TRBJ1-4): DGGITQSPKYLFRKEGQNVTLSCEQNLNHDAMYWYRQDPGQGLRLIYYSQIVNDFQKGDIAEGYSVSREKKESFPLTVTSAQKNPTAFYLCASSRRGRNEKLFFGSGTQLSVL.

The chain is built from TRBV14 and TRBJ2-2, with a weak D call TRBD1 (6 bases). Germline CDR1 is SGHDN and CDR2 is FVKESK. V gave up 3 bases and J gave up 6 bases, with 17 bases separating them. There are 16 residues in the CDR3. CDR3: CASSHRAGAGAGELFF. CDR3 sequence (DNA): TGTGCCAGCAGCCATCGGGCAGGGGCCGGCGCCGGGGAGCTGTTTTTT.

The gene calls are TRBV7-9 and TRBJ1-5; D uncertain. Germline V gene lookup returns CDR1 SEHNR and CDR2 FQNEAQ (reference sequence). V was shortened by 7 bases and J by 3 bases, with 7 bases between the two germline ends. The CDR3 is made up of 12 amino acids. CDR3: CASTHDNQPQHF. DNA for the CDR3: TGTGCCAGCACTCATGACAATCAGCCCCAGCATTTT. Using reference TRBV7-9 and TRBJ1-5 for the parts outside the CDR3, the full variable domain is DTGVSQNPRHKITKRGQNVTFRCDPISEHNRLYWYRQTLGQGPEFLTYFQNEAQLEKSRLLSDRFSAERPKGSFSTLEIQRTEQGDSAMYLCASTHDNQPQHFGDGTRLSIL.

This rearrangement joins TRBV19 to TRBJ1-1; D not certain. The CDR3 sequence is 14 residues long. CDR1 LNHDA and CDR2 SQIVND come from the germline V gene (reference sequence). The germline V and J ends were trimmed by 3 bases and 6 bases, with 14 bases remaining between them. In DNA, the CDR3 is TGTGCCAGTAGTATCCCGGGTTCCACCGCTGAAGCTTTCTTT. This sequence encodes CASSIPGSTAEAFF.

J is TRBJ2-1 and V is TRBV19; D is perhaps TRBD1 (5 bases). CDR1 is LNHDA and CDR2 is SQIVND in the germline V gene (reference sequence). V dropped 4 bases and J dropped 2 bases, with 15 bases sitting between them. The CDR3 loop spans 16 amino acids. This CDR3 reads CASSTQGQIAYNEQFF. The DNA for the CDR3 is TGTGCCAGTAGTACCCAGGGTCAGATCGCCTACAATGAGCAGTTCTTC.

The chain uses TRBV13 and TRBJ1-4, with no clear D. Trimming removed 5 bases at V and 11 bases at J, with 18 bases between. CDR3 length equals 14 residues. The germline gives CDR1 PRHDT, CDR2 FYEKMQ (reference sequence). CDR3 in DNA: TGTGCCAGCAGCCTCCGGGCCCTCAGAGGCAAACTGTTTTTT. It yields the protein CASSLRALRGKLFF.

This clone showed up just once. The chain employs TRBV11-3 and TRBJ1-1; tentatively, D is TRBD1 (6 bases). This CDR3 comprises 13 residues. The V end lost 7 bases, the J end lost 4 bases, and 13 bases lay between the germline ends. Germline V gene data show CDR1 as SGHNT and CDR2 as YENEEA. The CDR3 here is CASKLTGSTEAFF. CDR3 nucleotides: TGTGCCAGCAAGCTTACAGGGTCCACTGAAGCTTTCTTT.

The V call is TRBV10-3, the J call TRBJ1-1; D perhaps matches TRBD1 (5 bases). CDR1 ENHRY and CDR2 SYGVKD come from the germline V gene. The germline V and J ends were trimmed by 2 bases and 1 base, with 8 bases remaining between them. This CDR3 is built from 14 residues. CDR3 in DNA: TGTGCCATCAGTGAGGGCAGGGAGAACACTGAAGCTTTCTTT. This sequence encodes CAISEGRENTEAFF.

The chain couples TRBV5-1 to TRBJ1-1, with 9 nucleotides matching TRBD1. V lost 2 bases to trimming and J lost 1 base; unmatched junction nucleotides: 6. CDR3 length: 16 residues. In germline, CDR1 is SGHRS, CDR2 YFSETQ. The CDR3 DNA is TGCGCCAGCAGCTTAGGGACAGGGTTCGGGAACACTGAAGCTTTCTTT. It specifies CASSLGTGFGNTEAFF. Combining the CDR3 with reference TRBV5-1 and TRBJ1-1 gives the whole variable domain KAGVTQTPRYLIKTRGQQVTLSCSPISGHRSVSWYQQTPGQGLQFLFEYFSETQRNKGNFPGRFSGRQFSNSRSEMNVSTLELGDSALYLCASSLGTGFGNTEAFFGQGTRLTVV.

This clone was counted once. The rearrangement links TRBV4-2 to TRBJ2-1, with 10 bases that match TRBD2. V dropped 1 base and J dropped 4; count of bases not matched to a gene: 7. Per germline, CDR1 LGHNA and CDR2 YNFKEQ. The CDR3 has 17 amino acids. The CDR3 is CASSQAVVAGGYNEQFF. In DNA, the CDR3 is TGTGCCAGCAGCCAAGCGGTTGTAGCGGGAGGATACAATGAGCAGTTCTTC.

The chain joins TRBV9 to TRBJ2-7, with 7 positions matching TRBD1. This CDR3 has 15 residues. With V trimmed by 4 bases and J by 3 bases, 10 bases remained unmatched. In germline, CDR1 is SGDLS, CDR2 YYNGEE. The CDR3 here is CASSTGQSRDYEQYF. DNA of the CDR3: TGTGCCAGCAGCACGGGACAGTCTCGAGACTACGAGCAGTACTTC.

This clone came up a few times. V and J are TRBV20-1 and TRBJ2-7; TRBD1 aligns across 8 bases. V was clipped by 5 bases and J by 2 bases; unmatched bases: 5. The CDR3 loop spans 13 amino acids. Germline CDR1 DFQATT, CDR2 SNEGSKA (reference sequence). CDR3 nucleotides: TGCAGTGCTCGTGGGACAGGCCCCTACGAGCAGTACTTC. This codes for CSARGTGPYEQYF.

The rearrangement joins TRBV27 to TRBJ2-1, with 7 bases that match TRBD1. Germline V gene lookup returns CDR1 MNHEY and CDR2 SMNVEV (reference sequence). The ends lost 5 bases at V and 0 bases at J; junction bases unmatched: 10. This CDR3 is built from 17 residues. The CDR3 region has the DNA TGTGCCAGCAGTAAAGGGGGACAGCTAAGCTCCTACAATGAGCAGTTCTTC. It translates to CASSKGGQLSSYNEQFF.